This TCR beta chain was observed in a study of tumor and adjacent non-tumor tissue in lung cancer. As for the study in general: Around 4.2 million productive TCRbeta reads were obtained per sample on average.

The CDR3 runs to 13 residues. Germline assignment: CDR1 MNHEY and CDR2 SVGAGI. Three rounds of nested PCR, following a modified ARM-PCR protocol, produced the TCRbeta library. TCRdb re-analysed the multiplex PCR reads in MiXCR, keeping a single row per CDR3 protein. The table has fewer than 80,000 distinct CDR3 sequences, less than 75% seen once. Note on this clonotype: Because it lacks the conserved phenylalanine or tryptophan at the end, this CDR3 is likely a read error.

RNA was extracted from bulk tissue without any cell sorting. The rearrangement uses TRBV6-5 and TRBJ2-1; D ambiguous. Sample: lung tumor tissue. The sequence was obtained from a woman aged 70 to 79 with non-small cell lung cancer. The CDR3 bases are TGTGCCATCAGTTTTCTTGCGAACAATGAGCAGTTCATC. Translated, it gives CAISFLANNEQFI.